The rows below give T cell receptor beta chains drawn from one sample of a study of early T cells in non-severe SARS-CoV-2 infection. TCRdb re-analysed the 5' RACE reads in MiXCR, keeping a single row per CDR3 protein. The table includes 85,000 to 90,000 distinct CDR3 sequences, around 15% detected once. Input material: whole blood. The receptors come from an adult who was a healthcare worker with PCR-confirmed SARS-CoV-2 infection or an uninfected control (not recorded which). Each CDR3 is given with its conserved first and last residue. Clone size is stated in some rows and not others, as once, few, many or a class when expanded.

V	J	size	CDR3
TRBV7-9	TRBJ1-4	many	CASSLLGQVGEKLFF
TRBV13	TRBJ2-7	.	CASSLVGRSYEQYF
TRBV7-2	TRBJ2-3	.	CASSPGSGDTQYF
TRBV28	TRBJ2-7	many	CASTREDNEQYF
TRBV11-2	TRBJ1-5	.	CASSLTRNQPQHF
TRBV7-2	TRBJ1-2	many	CASSLHDGNYGYTF
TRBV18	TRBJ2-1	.	CASSLIHPPDRGSDNEQFF
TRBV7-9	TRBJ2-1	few	CASSLAREGFNFEQFF
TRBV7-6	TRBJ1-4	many	CASSLGGRRNEKLFF
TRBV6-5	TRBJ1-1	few	CASSYSLLPNTEAFF
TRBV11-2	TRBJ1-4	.	CASSLAPTGVNEKLFF
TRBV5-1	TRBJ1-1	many	CASSLGGGNTEAFF
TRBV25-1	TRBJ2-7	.	CASSIAGSYEQYF
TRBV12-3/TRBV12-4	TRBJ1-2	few	CASSSPWGDYGYTF
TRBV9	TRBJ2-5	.	CASAAGIEETQYF
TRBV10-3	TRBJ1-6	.	CAITSTGGGSPLHF
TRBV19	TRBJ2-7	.	CASNSGQGVNEQYF
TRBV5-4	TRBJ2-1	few	CASSLVLAGTYNEQFF
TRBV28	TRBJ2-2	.	CASRGDRSTGELFF
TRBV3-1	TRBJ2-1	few	CASEPEQFF
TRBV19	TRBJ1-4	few	CATRRLESSNEKLFF
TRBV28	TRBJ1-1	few	CASSWNIGTEAFF
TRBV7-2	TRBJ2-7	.	CASSFPLPAGETYEQYF
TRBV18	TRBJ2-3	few	CASSPTSGGARSTDTQYF
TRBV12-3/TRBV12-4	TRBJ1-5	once	CASSPVWGRGQPQHF
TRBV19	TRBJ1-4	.	CASSISGNEKLFF
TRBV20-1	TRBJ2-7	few	CSASPLAGFYEQYF
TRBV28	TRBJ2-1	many	CASSSSGALYNEQFF
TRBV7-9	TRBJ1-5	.	CASSLTGGNQPQHF
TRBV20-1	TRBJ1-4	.	CSARGGQGNEKLFF
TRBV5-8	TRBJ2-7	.	CASSLSPEQYF
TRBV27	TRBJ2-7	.	CASSLAGTGDEQYF
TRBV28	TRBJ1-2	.	CASSTGAYGYTF
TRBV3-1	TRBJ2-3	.	CASSPGVAGAGDTQYF
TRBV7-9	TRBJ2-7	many	CASSLEGWRNGYEQYF
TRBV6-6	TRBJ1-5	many	CASSPPGGINQPQHF
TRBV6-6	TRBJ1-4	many	CASSYSGSTNEKLFF
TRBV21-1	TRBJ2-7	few	CATTSEQHSYEQYF
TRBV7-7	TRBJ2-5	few	CASSLGRSIDKMGFQETQYF
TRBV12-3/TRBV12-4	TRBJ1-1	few	CASSFGRDTEAFF
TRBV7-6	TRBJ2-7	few	CASSSNGYEQYF
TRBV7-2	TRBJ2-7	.	CASSLLWREQYF
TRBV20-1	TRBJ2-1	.	CSAREQPYNEQFF
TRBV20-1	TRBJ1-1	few	CSARDIYRKSGPEAFF
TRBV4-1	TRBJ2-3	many	CASSHGGTDTQYF
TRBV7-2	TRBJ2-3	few	CASSRGGRTTDTQYF
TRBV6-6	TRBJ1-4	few	CASRRAGATNEKLFF
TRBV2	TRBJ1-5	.	CASSGTGGQPQHF
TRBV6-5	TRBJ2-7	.	CASSKGRQGSIWEQYF
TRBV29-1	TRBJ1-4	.	CSVEGDATNEKLFF